A single sample is the source of the 9 T cell receptor beta chains below, sequenced in a study of T cell responses to AZD1222 COVID-19 vaccine. Only in-frame clones appear in the TCRdb table, and some are missing; sequencing was by immunoSEQ multiplex PCR. The sample has more than 100,000 clones, 70% to 90% seen once; the top ten hold less than 4.5%. Specimen: peripheral blood, collected on day 0 of AZD1222 vaccination. The receptors derive from an adult in good health.

The chain employs TRBV2 and TRBJ1-1; the D gene is possibly TRBD1 (5 bases). V was cut by 4 bases and J by 0 bases, with 15 bases left in between. Germline CDR1 is SNHLY and CDR2 is FYNNEI. The CDR3 spans 16 residues. The CDR3 region has the DNA TGTGCCAGCAGTGGACCTGGGACGGGAATGAACACTGAAGCTTTCTTT. Its translation is CASSGPGTGMNTEAFF. The variable domain in full, completed from reference TRBV2 and TRBJ1-1, reads EPEVTQTPSHQVTQMGQEVILRCVPISNHLYFYWYRQILGQKVEFLVSFYNNEISEKSEIFDDQFSVERPDGSNFTLKIRSTKLEDSAMYFCASSGPGTGMNTEAFFGQGTRLTVV.

The gene calls are TRBV11-2 and TRBJ1-3; 8 nucleotides match TRBD1. Per the germline V gene, CDR1 is SGHAT and CDR2 is FQNNGV. This CDR3 has 16 amino acids. V lost 5 bases, J lost 4 bases, and 10 bases stayed unmatched. CDR3 coding DNA: TGTGCCAGCAGCCCCGGACAGGGAGTAGGGGGAAACACCATATATTTT. It specifies CASSPGQGVGGNTIYF. The full variable domain, with the rest looked up from reference TRBV11-2 and TRBJ1-3, is EAGVAQSPRYKIIEKRQSVAFWCNPISGHATLYWYQQILGQGPKLLIQFQNNGVVDDSQLPKDRFSAERLKGVDSTLKIQPAKLEDSAVYLCASSPGQGVGGNTIYFGEGSWLTVV.

This clone has a handful of counts. The chain employs TRBV4-1 and TRBJ1-2; a weak D match, TRBD1 (5 bases). V dropped 0 bases and J dropped 0 bases, with 20 bases sitting between them. Germline V CDR1 and CDR2: MGHRA, YSYEKL. The CDR3 consists of 19 residues. The CDR3 nucleotides are TGCGCCAGCAGCCAAGATAAAAGTTGGGGTGGGGCCTCTAACTATGGCTACACCTTC. Translating it yields CASSQDKSWGGASNYGYTF.

V is TRBV6-6 and J is TRBJ1-4; 8 bases align to TRBD1. Looked up from germline, CDR1 is MNHNY and CDR2 is SVGAGI (reference sequence). The V segment lost 3 bases and the J segment 4 bases; nucleotides outside the gene matches: 4. The CDR3 length is 15 residues. The CDR3 nucleotides are TGTGCCAGCAGTTATCTGGGACAGGTTAATGAAAAACTGTTTTTT. This translates into CASSYLGQVNEKLFF.

The chain uses TRBV10-3 and TRBJ1-5; the match to TRBD1 covers 7 bases. Germline CDR1 and CDR2: ENHRY and SYGVKD. Trimming cost V 5 bases and J 1 base; bases outside gene matches: 2. The length of the CDR3 is 14 residues. The CDR3 reads CAISSQGSNQPQHF. The CDR3 coding sequence is TGTGCCATCAGTTCACAGGGGAGCAATCAGCCCCAGCATTTT.

The chain employs TRBV18 and TRBJ1-3; no clear D gene. CDR1 is KGHSH, CDR2 LQKENI, per germline. This CDR3 contains 16 residues. The V end was cut by 4 bases, the J end by 0 bases, with 13 bases between. CDR3 coding DNA: TGTGCCAGCTCACGCTCTTCCGGGCCCTCTGGAAACACCATATATTTT. This translates into CASSRSSGPSGNTIYF.

The gene calls are TRBV7-9 and TRBJ2-2; tentative D call: TRBD2 (5 bases). CDR3 length equals 14 residues. The ends were cut back, 1 base at V and 3 bases at J, with 6 bases in the middle. Germline V CDR1 and CDR2: SEHNR, FQNEAQ (reference sequence). CDR3 in DNA: TGTGCCAGCAGCTTAGAACTAGACACCGGGGAGCTGTTTTTT. It specifies CASSLELDTGELFF.

The V and J genes are TRBV27 and TRBJ2-1; tentative D call: TRBD1 (7 bases). Germline CDR1 reads MNHEY; CDR2 reads SMNVEV (reference sequence). CDR3 length: 15 residues. Trimming shortened V by 8 bases and J by 6 bases, and 20 bases separated the two germline ends. In nucleotides, the CDR3 is TGTGCCAGCCAGGGGGGACTCCCCAGAGGCAATGAGCAGTTCTTC. Translation gives CASQGGLPRGNEQFF.

As concerns this clone: One end of the junction varies from germline; a read error may be responsible. Other DNA sequences of this sample code for an identical CDR3. V usage is TRBV18 and J usage is TRBJ2-6; 7 nucleotides line up with TRBD2. CDR3 size: 18 residues. Germline V lookup: CDR1 KGHSH, CDR2 LQKENI. The CDR3 is CASSPPRAGYSGANVLTF. The CDR3 bases are TGTGCCAGCTCACCACCGAGAGCGGGGTATTCTGGGGCCAACGTCCTGACTTTT.